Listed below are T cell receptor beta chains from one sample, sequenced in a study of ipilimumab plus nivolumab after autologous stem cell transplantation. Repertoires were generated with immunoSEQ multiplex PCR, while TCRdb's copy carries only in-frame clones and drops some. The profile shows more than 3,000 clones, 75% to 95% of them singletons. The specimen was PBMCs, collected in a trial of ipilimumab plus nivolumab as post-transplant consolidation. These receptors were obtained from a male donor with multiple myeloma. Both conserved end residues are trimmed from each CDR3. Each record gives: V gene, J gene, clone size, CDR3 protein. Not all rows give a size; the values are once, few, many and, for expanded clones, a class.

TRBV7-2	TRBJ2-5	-	ASSLSGLAGASQETQY
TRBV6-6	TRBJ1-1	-	ASSYVPTNTEAF
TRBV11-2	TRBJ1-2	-	ASSADRHYGYT
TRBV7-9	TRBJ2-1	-	ARGVDNEQF
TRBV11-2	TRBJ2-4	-	ASSLSLFSQRIQY
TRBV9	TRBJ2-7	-	ASSAPSGSFEQY
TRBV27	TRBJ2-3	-	ASSLFRASGSSTDTQY
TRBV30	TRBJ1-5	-	AWSVGRGEFSNQPQH
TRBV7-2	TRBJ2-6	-	ASSLVGGAGANVLT
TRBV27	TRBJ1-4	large	ASSPDTTNEKLF
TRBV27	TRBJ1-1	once	ASSFISRDRGPSRTEAF
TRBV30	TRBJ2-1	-	AWSLQTQGKF
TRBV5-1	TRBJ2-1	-	ASMGTAYNEQF
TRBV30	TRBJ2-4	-	AWAETQAKNIQY
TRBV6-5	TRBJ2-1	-	ASSPQRATNEQF
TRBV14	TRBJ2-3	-	ASSRVAGGRDTQY
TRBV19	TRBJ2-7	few	ASSSRGAGEQY
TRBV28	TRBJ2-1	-	ASTLGGSSYNEQF
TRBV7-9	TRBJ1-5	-	ASSLDQGKNQPQH
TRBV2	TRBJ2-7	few	ASSLGTFSYEQY
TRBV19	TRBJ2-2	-	ASSIPRGFYTGELF
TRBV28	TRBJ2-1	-	ASSPPSDEQF
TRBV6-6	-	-	ASSYSDNEQF
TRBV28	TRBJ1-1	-	ASSLEYTEAF
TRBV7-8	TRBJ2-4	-	ASSELATKNIQY
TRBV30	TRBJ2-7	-	AWSVGGWNEQY
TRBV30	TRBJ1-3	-	AWSAQTGFNTIY
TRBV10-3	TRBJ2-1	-	AISELGLTYNEQF
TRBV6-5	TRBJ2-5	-	ASSPQVYQETQY
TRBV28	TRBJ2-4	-	ASSGTGTKNIQY
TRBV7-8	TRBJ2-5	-	ASSLGVRAGEETQY
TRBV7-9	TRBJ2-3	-	ASSKYSDKTGTDTQY
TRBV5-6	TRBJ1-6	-	ASSWGMSSYNSPLH
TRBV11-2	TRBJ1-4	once	ASRPGTGGRKLF
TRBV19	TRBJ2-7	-	ASSLRGPYEQY
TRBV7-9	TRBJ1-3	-	ASNRNSGNTIY
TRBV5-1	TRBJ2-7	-	ASSPGPTVEQY
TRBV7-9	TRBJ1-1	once	ASSFGTGLTEAF
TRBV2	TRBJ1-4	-	ASRSSRGSNEKLF
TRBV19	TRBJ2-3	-	ASSNSGTSGRVTDTQY
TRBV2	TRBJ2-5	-	ASSGGQGVSWD
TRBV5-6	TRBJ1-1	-	ASSSGRPNTEAF
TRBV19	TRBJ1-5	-	ASSISGRDQPQH
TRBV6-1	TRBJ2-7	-	ASSAASLPYEQY
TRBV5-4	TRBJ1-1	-	ASSFQGMNTEAF
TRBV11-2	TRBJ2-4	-	ASSFGQREKNIQY
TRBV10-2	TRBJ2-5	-	ASSDSETQY
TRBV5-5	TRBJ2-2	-	ASSLAPSGSTGELF